The T cell receptor beta chain under discussion was sequenced for a study of blood T cell repertoires in COVID-19. The wider study: Material from acute and convalescent COVID-19 was sourced from the United States, Italy and Spain.

Authors' methods: Nucleated cell counts were estimated from reference gene primer amplification. Here immunoSEQ multiplex PCR was the method, and the copy in TCRdb shows in-frame clones only, minus some. The V and J calls and the clone size are those of that table, but D and trimming were determined from the DNA. The profile covers about 140,000 clones, with approximately 81% appearing a single time and 4.5% to 5.5% taken by the ten largest. This clonotype was obtained from a middle-aged man with acute COVID-19. The sample taken for sequencing was PBMCs or T cells enriched from blood (not recorded which).

The CDR3 reads CASSRGGANTGELFF. As DNA, the CDR3 is TGCGCCAGCTCCCGGGGAGGGGCGAACACCGGGGAGCTGTTTTTT. The chain carries TRBV5-1 and TRBJ2-2, with 7 bases aligning to TRBD2. Germline V lookup: CDR1 SGHRS, CDR2 YFSETQ. Unmatched junction bases numbered 6, after V lost 7 bases and J lost 0 bases. This CDR3 has 15 residues.